One sample yielded the 31 T cell receptor beta chains listed below, sequenced in a study of spatial heterogeneity in lung cancer. No antigen is known for these receptors. Time point here: sample taken at primary tumor resection. Each CDR3 protein is one row after TCRdb ran MiXCR on the 5' RACE reads. Among roughly 3,000 distinct CDR3 sequences, 25% to 30% were seen once, and the ten largest hold 10% to 13%. The study, taken as a whole, reports: Counts that tracked tumor mutation counts were those of expanded intratumoral alpha and beta TCRs.

The material sequenced was lung tumor tissue, taken at surgery. Every receptor here comes from a female donor with early-stage non-small cell lung cancer.

The CDR3 nucleotides are TGTGCCAGCCTTGCCCCTACTAGGGAGACCCAGTACTTC. Amino acids: CASLAPTRETQYF. The chain combines TRBV6-5 with TRBJ2-5; possibly TRBD2 for D (5 bases). Germline V gene sequence: CDR1 MNHEY, CDR2 SVGAGI. V was pared by 8 bases and J by 5 bases, with 15 bases between. The CDR3 is 13 residues long.

This clonotype has just a few counts. The chain joins TRBV20-1 to TRBJ2-3; 7 positions match TRBD2. V gave up 6 bases and J gave up 0 bases; unmatched junction bases: 6. The CDR3 is made up of 14 amino acids. Germline V gene data show CDR1 as DFQATT and CDR2 as SNEGSKA (reference sequence). In DNA form, the CDR3 reads TGCAGTGCGCTTCTAGCGGCTAGCACAGATACGCAGTATTTT. This translates into CSALLAASTDTQYF.

This clonotype came up a few times. This chain connects TRBV2 to TRBJ2-1; D possibly corresponds to TRBD1 (5 bases). The germline V gene encodes CDR1 SNHLY and CDR2 FYNNEI. V lost 7 bases and J 9 bases, leaving 19 bases between the germline ends. This CDR3 has 14 amino acids. The CDR3 DNA is TGTGCCAGCAACGACAGAAGCCTTAGGTCTGAGCAGTTCTTC. Its protein product is CASNDRSLRSEQFF.

V gene TRBV18 combines with J gene TRBJ2-1; 11 bases match TRBD1. This CDR3 region has 17 residues. J lost 3 bases, V lost 0 bases, and 4 bases had no gene match. Germline assignment: CDR1 KGHSH and CDR2 LQKENI. CDR3 amino acids: CASSPPYGTGGYNEQFF. The DNA for the CDR3 is TGTGCCAGCTCACCACCTTACGGGACAGGGGGCTACAATGAGCAGTTCTTC. The whole variable domain, remainder taken from reference TRBV18 and TRBJ2-1, is NAGVMQNPRHLVRRRGQEARLRCSPMKGHSHVYWYRQLPEEGLKFMVYLQKENIIDESGMPKERFSAEFPKEGPSILRIQQVVRGDSAAYFCASSPPYGTGGYNEQFFGPGTRLTVL.

This clonotype was recorded only once. The chain is built from TRBV20-1 and TRBJ2-3; TRBD1 aligns across 7 bases. Germline values: CDR1 DFQATT, CDR2 SNEGSKA (reference sequence). The CDR3 sequence is 11 residues long. The chain's CDR3 is CSDRETDTQYF. CDR3 nucleotide sequence: TGCAGCGACAGGGAAACAGATACGCAGTATTTT.

The chain is built from TRBV7-2 and TRBJ2-7; either TRBD1 or TRBD2 may supply D (6 bases each). This CDR3 has 16 amino acids. The V gene's germline CDR1 is SGHTA and CDR2 FQGNSA. The germline V and J ends were trimmed by 5 bases and 2 bases, with 19 bases remaining between them. CDR3 in DNA: TGTGCCAGCAGCCCACGAGGGGGGTCCCGCACCTACGAGCAGTACTTC. Amino acid sequence: CASSPRGGSRTYEQYF.

This clonotype counts as medium-sized (0.01 to 0.1%). The V call is TRBV29-1, the J call TRBJ2-1, with TRBD2 identical over 11 bases. Trimming cost V 2 bases and J 6 bases; bases outside gene matches: 3. Germline CDR1 and CDR2: SQVTM and ANQGSEA. The CDR3 loop spans 14 amino acids. The CDR3, as DNA: TGCAGCGTTGAAACTAGCGGGAGTCTCAATGAGCAGTTCTTC. Translating gives CSVETSGSLNEQFF.

In its sample, this clonotype was seen many times. This chain links TRBV7-2 with TRBJ2-7; 7 bases line up with TRBD2. This CDR3 comprises 14 residues. Germline assignment: CDR1 SGHTA and CDR2 FQGNSA. V was pared by 4 bases and J by 1 base, with 4 bases of the junction left unmatched. CDR3 amino acids: CASSSSSGSYEQYF. The DNA for the CDR3 is TGTGCCAGCAGCTCCTCTAGCGGTTCCTACGAGCAGTACTTC.

Sample share makes this clonotype large. The chain recombines TRBV28 with TRBJ1-5; maybe TRBD1 (6 bases). This CDR3 region has 15 residues. Germline CDR1 reads MDHEN; CDR2 reads SYDVKM. V gave up 6 bases and J gave up 7 bases, with 19 bases separating them. In DNA, the CDR3 is TGTGCCAGCAGCCGAGGGGGGCTCGAGCGGCAGCCCCAGCATTTT. Translating it yields CASSRGGLERQPQHF. Full variable domain (rest looked up from reference TRBV28 and TRBJ1-5): DVKVTQSSRYLVKRTGEKVFLECVQDMDHENMFWYRQDPGLGLRLIYFSYDVKMKEKGDIPEGYSVSREKKERFSLILESASTNQTSMYLCASSRGGLERQPQHFGDGTRLSIL.

The chain is built from TRBV3-1 and TRBJ2-1; 7 bases are shared with TRBD1. The germline gives CDR1 LGHDT, CDR2 YNNKEL (reference sequence). The V segment lost 4 bases and the J segment 12 bases; nucleotides outside the gene matches: 9. The CDR3 spans 13 residues. The CDR3 region is CASSPGTVTWQFF. CDR3 nucleotide sequence: TGTGCCAGCAGCCCGGGGACAGTGACCTGGCAGTTCTTC.

This clonotype occurred once. The chain combines TRBV5-4 with TRBJ2-3; TRBD2 might be the D (6 bases). Per the germline V gene, CDR1 is SGHNT and CDR2 is YYREEE (reference sequence). V lost 0 bases to trimming and J lost 4 bases, with 6 bases between them. The CDR3 covers 13 residues. The CDR3 loop is CASSLGLADTQYF. In nucleotides, the CDR3 is TGTGCCAGCAGCTTGGGACTAGCAGATACGCAGTATTTT. The full variable domain, completed using reference TRBV5-4 and TRBJ2-3, is ETGVTQSPTHLIKTRGQQVTLRCSSQSGHNTVSWYQQALGQGPQFIFQYYREEENGRGNFPPRFSGLQFPNYSSELNVNALELDDSALYLCASSLGLADTQYFGPGTRLTVL.

The V gene is TRBV7-2, the J gene TRBJ2-7; perhaps TRBD2 as D (6 bases). The V and J ends lost 3 bases and 1 base respectively, with 13 bases between them. There are 15 residues in the CDR3. Per germline, CDR1 SGHTA and CDR2 FQGNSA. CDR3 in amino acids: CASSFRRAGSYEQYF. The CDR3 DNA reads as TGTGCCAGCAGCTTTCGTAGGGCGGGGTCCTACGAGCAGTACTTC.

This clonotype is categorized as medium-sized. The V gene is TRBV2, the J gene TRBJ2-1; 11 nucleotides align to TRBD2. The CDR3 loop spans 15 amino acids. With 4 bases clipped from V and 5 bases from J, the junction kept 4 bases outside the gene matches. CDR1 is SNHLY and CDR2 is FYNNEI in the germline V gene. In nucleotides, the CDR3 is TGTGCCAGCAGTGCTCGACTAGCGGGGAACAATGAGCAGTTCTTC. It translates to CASSARLAGNNEQFF.

The chain combines TRBV11-2 with TRBJ2-7; D call uncertain. Trimming cost V 0 bases and J 2 bases, with 11 bases left between them. Per the germline V gene, CDR1 is SGHAT and CDR2 is FQNNGV. CDR3 length: 15 amino acids. The CDR3 nucleotides read TGTGCCAGCAGCTTAGAATCCCCTCGGGCCTACGAGCAGTACTTC. It yields the protein CASSLESPRAYEQYF.

The chain has TRBV7-9 and TRBJ2-3, with 8 positions matching TRBD2. Looked up from germline, CDR1 is SEHNR and CDR2 is FQNEAQ (reference sequence). This CDR3 spans 15 amino acids. J lost 5 bases, V lost 0 bases, and 4 bases had no gene match. In nucleotides, the CDR3 is TGTGCCAGCAGCTTAGCGTCCAGCGGGAGAGATACGCAGTATTTT. Protein sequence: CASSLASSGRDTQYF.

V is TRBV7-2 and J is TRBJ2-5; the D is unclear. V lost 5 bases, J lost 5 bases, and 9 bases lay in between. Germline V gene lookup returns CDR1 SGHTA and CDR2 FQGNSA. This CDR3 is built from 12 residues. CDR3 region: CASSLRRETQYF. DNA for the CDR3: TGTGCCAGCAGCCTCCGGCGCGAGACCCAGTACTTC.

This clonotype came up many times. V and J are TRBV27 and TRBJ2-7; D is possibly TRBD2 (7 bases). This CDR3 is 13 amino acids long. Germline V CDR1 and CDR2: MNHEY, SMNVEV (reference sequence). V was cut by 7 bases and J by 4 bases, with 14 bases left in between. In DNA form, the CDR3 reads TGTGCCAGCAAACAGGGAGGGGAATACGAGCAGTACTTC. Translated: CASKQGGEYEQYF.

The chain joins TRBV6-6 to TRBJ2-3; no clear D. The germline V gene has CDR1 MNHNY and CDR2 SVGAGI (reference sequence). The CDR3 extends over 14 amino acids. Between the trimmed V and J ends, which lost 6 bases and 1 base, there was a span of 11 bases. The CDR3 reads CASSPAGGTDTQYF. The CDR3 region has the DNA TGTGCCAGCAGCCCAGCCGGAGGCACAGATACGCAGTATTTT.

By its share, this clonotype is large. The chain is built from TRBV10-2 and TRBJ2-6; maybe TRBD1 (6 bases). Trimming took 6 bases from V and 12 from J, leaving 15 bases between them. Germline values: CDR1 WSHSY, CDR2 SAAADI. The CDR3 consists of 13 residues. CDR3 loop: CASSLRTEGVLTF. CDR3 sequence (DNA): TGCGCCAGCAGCCTGAGGACAGAGGGCGTCCTGACTTTC.

This chain links TRBV10-3 with TRBJ2-5; D unclear. This CDR3 region has 15 residues. V lost 4 bases and J lost 0, with 12 bases in between. In germline, CDR1 is ENHRY, CDR2 SYGVKD. In DNA form, the CDR3 reads TGTGCCATCAGTGGCCCTGGGCTGGACCAAGAGACCCAGTACTTC. Protein sequence: CAISGPGLDQETQYF.

This clonotype is medium-sized within its sample. J is TRBJ2-4 and V is TRBV18; D is possibly TRBD2 (6 bases). V lost 2 bases to trimming and J lost 2 bases, with 7 bases between them. Germline lookup yields CDR1 KGHSH and CDR2 LQKENI. The CDR3 runs 14 residues. The DNA of the CDR3 is TGTGCCAGCTCACCAGCGGGAACCAAAAACATTCAGTACTTC. It specifies CASSPAGTKNIQYF.

The chain recombines TRBV9 with TRBJ2-2; the D gene is possibly TRBD2 (6 bases). The V end lost 3 bases, the J end lost 4 bases, and 19 bases lay between the germline ends. Germline CDR1 reads SGDLS; CDR2 reads YYNGEE. CDR3 length equals 17 residues. The CDR3 DNA follows: TGTGCCAGCAGCGATGTCCGGGGAGTCGGGGGCACCGGGGAGCTGTTTTTT. Translating it yields CASSDVRGVGGTGELFF.

There are a few counts of this clonotype. The CDR3 is CASTPGLAPENIQYF. DNA of the CDR3: TGTGCCAGCACCCCCGGACTAGCCCCCGAAAACATTCAGTACTTC. V is TRBV12-3 or TRBV12-4 and J is TRBJ2-4, with 8 bases lining up with TRBD2. Trimming cost V 7 bases and J 5 bases; bases outside gene matches: 10. The CDR3 is 15 residues long.

This clonotype was detected only a few times. The chain joins TRBV10-2 to TRBJ2-1; either TRBD1 or TRBD2 may supply D (6 bases each). V lost 5 bases and J lost 10, with 15 bases in between. CDR3 length equals 13 residues. Germline V gene data show CDR1 as WSHSY and CDR2 as SAAADI. The CDR3 DNA is TGCGCCAGCAGTTTCCGGTTGGGGGGCGAGCAGTTCTTC. The encoded protein is CASSFRLGGEQFF.

This clonotype was detected a few times. The chain couples TRBV7-2 to TRBJ2-3; the match to TRBD2 covers 10 bases. The CDR3 length is 16 residues. Germline V gene lookup returns CDR1 SGHTA and CDR2 FQGNSA. V gave up 1 base and J gave up 7 bases; unmatched junction bases: 8. CDR3 DNA sequence: TGTGCCAGCAGCTTAGGAAGCGGGGGGGCCCGGAATACGCAGTATTTT. This gives the protein CASSLGSGGARNTQYF.

This clonotype was detected only a few times. The rearrangement uses TRBV2 and TRBJ2-7; weak D call: TRBD2 (6 bases). Trimming pared 7 bases from V and 2 bases from J, leaving 12 bases between. This CDR3 is built from 13 residues. Germline V CDR1 and CDR2: SNHLY, FYNNEI. The CDR3 sequence: CASTGTGTYEQYF. CDR3 bases: TGTGCCAGCACAGGGACTGGAACCTACGAGCAGTACTTC.

V usage is TRBV11-2 and J usage is TRBJ2-7; D is possibly TRBD1 (6 bases). The CDR3 is 14 amino acids. Germline CDR1 is SGHAT and CDR2 is FQNNGV. Trimming took off 1 base at V and 2 bases at J, with 9 bases between the two ends. This chain's CDR3 is CASSLGQGTYEQYF. CDR3 DNA: TGTGCCAGCAGCTTAGGTCAGGGGACCTACGAGCAGTACTTC.

In this sample, this clonotype is medium-sized. This chain connects TRBV2 to TRBJ2-3; 13 nucleotides align to TRBD2. The CDR3 contains 16 residues. CDR1 is SNHLY and CDR2 is FYNNEI in the germline V gene. Trimming removed 1 base from V and 3 bases from J; junction bases left unmatched: 1. The CDR3 region has the DNA TGTGCCAGCAGTGAAGGGACTAGCGGGAGTACAGATACGCAGTATTTT. Its translation: CASSEGTSGSTDTQYF.

This clonotype is medium-sized. This rearrangement joins TRBV10-2 to TRBJ2-7, with D perhaps TRBD1 or TRBD2 (5 bases each). Trimming removed 8 bases from V and 2 bases from J, with 10 bases in between. Germline loops: CDR1 WSHSY, CDR2 SAAADI. This CDR3 contains 12 residues. The CDR3, as DNA: TGCGCCAGCCTGGGGCGGGCCTACGAGCAGTACTTC. It specifies CASLGRAYEQYF.

The rearrangement links TRBV12-3 or TRBV12-4 to TRBJ1-2, with a possible D match to TRBD1 (5 bases). The CDR3 runs to 15 residues. Between the trimmed V and J ends, which lost 0 bases and 4 bases, there was a span of 12 bases. CDR3 DNA: TGTGCCAGCAGTTTAGCGCGACAGCCGATCTATGGCTACACCTTC. It is translated as CASSLARQPIYGYTF.

This clonotype has a handful of counts. CDR3 region: CASSSLRSPAYNEQFF. In DNA, the CDR3 is TGTGCCAGCAGCTCCCTTCGGAGCCCAGCCTACAATGAGCAGTTCTTC. The chain links TRBV7-9 to TRBJ2-1; no definite D call. The CDR3 runs 16 residues. From germline, CDR1 is SEHNR and CDR2 FQNEAQ (reference sequence). V was shortened by 4 bases and J by 2 bases, with 15 bases between the two germline ends.